Listed below are T cell receptor beta chains from one sample, sequenced in a study of CD8 T cells in Susac syndrome. Each CDR3 protein is one row after TCRdb ran MiXCR on the immunoSEQ multiplex PCR reads. The sample yields approximately 190,000 distinct CDR3 sequences, 90% to 96% seen once. Sequenced input: CD4+ T cells from PBMCs. The receptors were gathered from a human donor with Susac syndrome. CDR3s include the opening cysteine and the closing phenylalanine or tryptophan. A D gene is named only where the DNA matches it firmly. Expanded clones get a size class; other rows say once, few or many, or leave the size out.

j_call d_call clone_size v_call cdr3_aa cdr3_nt
TRBJ1-5 TRBD1 NA TRBV6-5 CASSYRRDRDQPQHF TGTGCCAGCAGTTACCGCCGGGACAGGGATCAGCCCCAGCATTTT
TRBJ1-2 NA NA TRBV4-2 CASSQEAANYGYTF TGTGCCAGCAGCCAAGAGGCAGCTAACTATGGCTACACCTTC
TRBJ1-5 NA NA TRBV29-1 CSVDQHHSNQPQHF TGCAGCGTTGATCAACACCATAGCAATCAGCCCCAGCATTTT
TRBJ2-2 TRBD1 NA TRBV2 CASSELDRVLGGELFF TGTGCCAGCAGTGAGCTGGACAGGGTTTTAGGCGGGGAGCTGTTTTTT
TRBJ2-5 NA NA TRBV12-3/TRBV12-4 CASRLGRVETQYF TGTGCCAGCAGACTGGGACGCGTGGAGACCCAGTACTTC
TRBJ2-3 NA NA TRBV12-5 CASGSGTQGGTDTQYF TGTGCTAGTGGCTCAGGAACTCAGGGGGGGACAGATACGCAGTATTTT
TRBJ2-5 TRBD2 NA TRBV20-1 CSASSRRLAGGNQETQYF TGCAGTGCTAGTTCCCGCCGACTAGCGGGGGGGAACCAAGAGACCCAGTACTTC
TRBJ1-2 NA NA TRBV5-6 CASSLGRRGGTYGYTF TGTGCCAGCAGCTTGGGTCGGAGGGGAGGTACCTATGGCTACACCTTC
TRBJ2-5 TRBD2 NA TRBV30 CAWGQTGGTTYF TGTGCCTGGGGCCAAACGGGAGGGACTACCTACTTC
TRBJ2-3 TRBD2 NA TRBV9 CASSAGTSDGTDTQYF TGTGCCAGCAGCGCCGGGACTAGCGACGGCACAGATACGCAGTATTTT
TRBJ2-1 NA NA TRBV6-5 CASSHRDPSNNEQFF TGTGCCAGCAGCCACCGGGACCCCTCGAACAATGAGCAGTTCTTC
TRBJ2-5 TRBD1 NA TRBV5-1 CASSLQGASEETQYF TGCGCCAGCAGCTTGCAGGGGGCGAGCGAAGAGACCCAGTACTTC
TRBJ2-1 NA NA TRBV20-1 CSARDKWGSAFNEQFF TGCAGTGCTAGAGATAAGTGGGGGAGCGCTTTCAATGAGCAGTTCTTC
TRBJ1-3 NA once TRBV7-2 CASSLASGSGNTIYF TGTGCCAGCAGCTTAGCTTCAGGGTCAGGAAACACCATATATTTT
TRBJ1-6 NA NA TRBV6-1 CASTLDTTALHF TGTGCCAGCACCTTGGACACCACGGCCCTCCACTTT
TRBJ2-7 TRBD2 NA TRBV20-1 CSARGGASGSYEQYF TGCAGTGCTAGAGGTGGGGCTAGCGGGTCCTACGAGCAGTACTTC
TRBJ1-5 NA once TRBV30 CAWSVLGAWNQPQHF TGTGCCTGGAGTGTACTGGGGGCTTGGAATCAGCCCCAGCATTTT
TRBJ2-1 NA NA TRBV6-2/TRBV6-3 CASSRGWDEQFF TGTGCCAGCAGTCGGGGCTGGGATGAGCAGTTCTTC